This T cell receptor (beta chain) came from a study of T cell responses to AZD1222 COVID-19 vaccine. Study-level findings and limits: Spike-specific TCR breadth and depth rose after two AZD1222 doses. Sampling that yielded the repertoires occurred only after the peak T cell response. Donors in the cohort were predominantly white British and more often female, and clonal diversity was possibly underestimated.

With respect to this clone: What it binds is unknown.

The V end lost 0 bases, the J end lost 7 bases, and 5 bases lay between the germline ends. The germline CDR1 and CDR2 sequences are WNHNN and SYGVQD (reference sequence). The CDR3 covers 12 residues. The data were produced by immunoSEQ multiplex PCR, yet TCRdb's version contains in-frame clones alone and is incomplete. The table has just over 90,000 clones, 75% to 90% seen once. The starting material was peripheral blood, obtained 28 days after the second AZD1222 dose. This TCR derives from an adult who received the AZD1222 COVID-19 vaccine. This chain connects TRBV10-1 to TRBJ2-3, with unresolved D. The chain's CDR3 is CASSESGYTQYF. In DNA form, the CDR3 reads TGCGCCAGCAGTGAGTCAGGGTATACGCAGTATTTT.